This TCR beta chain was sequenced for a study of shared clonotypes between healthy human individuals (dated by TCRdb to the early 2020s). Broadly, across the study: A couple of women and a few men aged 18 to 49 years were included in the cohort. Leukapheresis yielded between about 0.9 and 9 billion PBMCs per donor. Per donor, three plates each were used for CD4 naive and CD4 memory, two for CD8 naive, and one for CD8 memory. To increase sequencing depth and limit assay-specific biases, different laboratories used diverse techniques to prepare libraries and sequence TCR repertoires. To estimate repertoire size and how much clonotypes are shared between individuals, the study performed deep sequencing of blood TCR repertoires from roughly five healthy adults.

Using the deep immunoSEQ assay, TCR CDR3 regions were amplified from genomic DNA by multiplex PCR. For each cell subset, the extracted genomic DNA was distributed evenly across all wells of several immunoSEQ 96-well plates, and each plate served as one replicate. For sorted subsets, each replicate PCR was loaded with roughly 190 ng genomic DNA, equivalent to about 33,000 T cell genomes. The purified libraries were quantified using a Qubit 3.0 fluorometer, sized with a Bioanalyzer 2100, and then quantified again using the KAPA Library Quantification kit. A separate single-read 150-cycle Illumina NextSeq 550 flow cell was used to sequence each immunoSEQ 96-well plate. The published analysis was carried out like this. Because the immunoSEQ output held only junctional sequences and lacked quality scores, the filtering could not match the filtering applied to full-length reads. To assign V/J genes and CDR3, sequences were annotated against IMGT germline references using PyIR, a Python wrapper for IgBLAST v1.9. Reads with weak V/J assignments (E-value above 1e-6), missing CDR3, stop codons, out-of-frame junctions, or ambiguous translated residues were removed. V3J clonotypes were defined as sequences sharing the same inferred V gene, J gene, and CDR3 amino acid sequence. To compute the percentage overlap between repertoires, the number of shared unique clonotypes was divided by the size of the smaller repertoire. Richness of each repertoire was evaluated using RTK rarefaction, the Chao1 estimator, and Recon v2.1 estimates of unobserved clonotypes. Generation probabilities for all TCRbeta clonotypes obtained by the gDNA method from several donors were computed using OLGA. Drawn from immuneACCESS, this table holds only the in-frame rearrangements with V and J called that TCRdb kept. Clones are partly lost; checked studies trace under half to an unresolved V gene and leave the rest unexplained. V, J and clone size are taken as reported in that table, and D and trimming were inferred from the DNA itself. Counted in this sample were 1,400,000 or so clones; approximately 98.5% of them appeared once. Around 0.33% of the sample comes from the top ten.

From its cysteine to its phenylalanine, the CDR3 spans 14 amino acids. The CDR3 DNA has 42 bases and is translated from base 1. V is reduced by 4 bases and J by 5 bases, leaving a spacing of 13 bases between them. In the germline V gene, CDR1 corresponds to SGDLS and CDR2 to YYNGEE. The study at large found these results: Naive subsets generally had larger estimated clonotype richness than memory subsets did. Because the study included only a small number of donors, the genetic and exposure-history diversity represented was limited. Based on pairwise subsampling, the degree of clonotype sharing among donors was expected to be affected by sequencing depth. Sampling was restricted to blood, and TCR repertoires in tissues likely differ from the TCR repertoires found in blood. Rarefaction of sorted-subset datasets indicated incomplete sequencing despite the large sequencing depth. Compared with non-shared clonotypes, the clonotypes found in all four sorted-subset donors had higher generation probabilities. When a handful of donors were compared, the shared fraction of clonotypes was roughly 4.8% for naive CD4, 3.5% for naive CD8, 2.3% for memory CD4, and 0.35% to 0.4% for memory CD8.

The donors were healthy, HIV-negative adults with no recently reported acute infections or vaccinations. All donors were Caucasian adults living in Nashville, Tennessee, USA. CD4+ T cells were enriched by magnetic negative selection, after which naive cells were positively selected on CD45RA and the negative fraction was taken as the memory subset. After blood collection by leukapheresis, PBMCs were isolated using Ficoll-Histopaque density gradient centrifugation and then cryopreserved in the vapor phase of liquid nitrogen. Analytical flow cytometry was used to check the purity and quantity of each magnetically sorted T cell population. Genomic DNA was isolated from every sorted fraction and measured by UV absorbance on a Nanodrop 2000c. In regard to this clone: The specificity of this receptor is unknown. No base quality values were provided; no much bigger clone lies one nucleotide off.

This sequence was found in a man aged 25-45 years in good health. The chain is encoded by TRBV9 joined to TRBJ2-1; a tentative D call is TRBD2 (5 bases match). Sequenced material: naive CD4+ T cells sorted from blood. The label giving this sample's cell subset or site can be read as: CD45RA+ positively selected. The CDR3 protein is CASSPRRVDNEQFF. The DNA sequence follows: TGTGCCAGCAGCCCCAGGCGGGTAGACAATGAGCAGTTCTTC.